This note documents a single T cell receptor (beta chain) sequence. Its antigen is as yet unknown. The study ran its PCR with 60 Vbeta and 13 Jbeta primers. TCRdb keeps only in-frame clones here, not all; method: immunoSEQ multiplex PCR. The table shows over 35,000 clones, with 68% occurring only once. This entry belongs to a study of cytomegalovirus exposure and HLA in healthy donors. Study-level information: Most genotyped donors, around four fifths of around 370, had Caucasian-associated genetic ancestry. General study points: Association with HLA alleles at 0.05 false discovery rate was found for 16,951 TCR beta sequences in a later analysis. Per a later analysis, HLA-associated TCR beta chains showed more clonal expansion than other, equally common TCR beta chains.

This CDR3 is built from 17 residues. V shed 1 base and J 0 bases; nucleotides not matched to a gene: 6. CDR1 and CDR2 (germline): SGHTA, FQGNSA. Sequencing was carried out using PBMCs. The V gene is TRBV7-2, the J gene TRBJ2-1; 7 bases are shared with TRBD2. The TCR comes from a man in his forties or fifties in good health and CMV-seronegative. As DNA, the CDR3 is TGTGCCAGCAGCTTAGACTTGCGGGGGTTCTCCTACAATGAGCAGTTCTTC. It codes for CASSLDLRGFSYNEQFF.